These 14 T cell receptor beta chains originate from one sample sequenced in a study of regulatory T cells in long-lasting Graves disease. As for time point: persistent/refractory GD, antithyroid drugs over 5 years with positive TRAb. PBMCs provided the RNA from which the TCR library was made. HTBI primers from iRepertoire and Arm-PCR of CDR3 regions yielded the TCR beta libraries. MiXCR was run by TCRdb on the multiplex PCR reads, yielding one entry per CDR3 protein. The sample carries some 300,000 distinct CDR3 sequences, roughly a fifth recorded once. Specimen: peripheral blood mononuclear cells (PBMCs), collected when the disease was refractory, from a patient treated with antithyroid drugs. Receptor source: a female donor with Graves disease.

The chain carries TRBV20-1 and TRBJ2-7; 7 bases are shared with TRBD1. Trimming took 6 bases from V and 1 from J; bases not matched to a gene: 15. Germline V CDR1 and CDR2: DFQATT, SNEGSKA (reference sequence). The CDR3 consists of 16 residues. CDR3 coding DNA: TGCAGTGCCTCCGGGACAGCTTTTCTCCATTCCTACGAGCAGTACTTC. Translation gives CSASGTAFLHSYEQYF.

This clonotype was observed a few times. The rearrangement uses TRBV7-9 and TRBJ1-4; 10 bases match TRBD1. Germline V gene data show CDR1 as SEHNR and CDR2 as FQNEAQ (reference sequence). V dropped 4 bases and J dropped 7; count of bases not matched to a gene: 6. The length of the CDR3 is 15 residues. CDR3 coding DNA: TGTGCCAGCAGCTCCCGGGACAGGGGCGTTGAAAAACTGTTTTTT. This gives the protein CASSSRDRGVEKLFF.

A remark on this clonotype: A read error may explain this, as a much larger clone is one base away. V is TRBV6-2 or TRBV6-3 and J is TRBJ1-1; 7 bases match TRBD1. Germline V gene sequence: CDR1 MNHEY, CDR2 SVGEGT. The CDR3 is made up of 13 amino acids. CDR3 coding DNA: TGTGCCAGCAGTCGACAGGGATACACTGAAGCTCTCTTT. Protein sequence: CASSRQGYTEALF.

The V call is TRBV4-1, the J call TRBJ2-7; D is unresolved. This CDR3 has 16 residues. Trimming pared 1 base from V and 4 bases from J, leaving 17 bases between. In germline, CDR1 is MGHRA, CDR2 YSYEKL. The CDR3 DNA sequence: TGCGCCAGCAGCCAAGGCTTCTCCGTCTTCATTTACGAGCAGTACTTC. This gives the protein CASSQGFSVFIYEQYF.

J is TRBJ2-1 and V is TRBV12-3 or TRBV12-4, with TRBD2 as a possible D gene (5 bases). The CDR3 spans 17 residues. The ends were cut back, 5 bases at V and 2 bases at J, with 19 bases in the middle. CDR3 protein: CASSTRGFPGAYNEQFF. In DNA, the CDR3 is TGTGCCAGCAGTACTAGAGGGTTCCCTGGTGCCTACAATGAGCAGTTCTTC.

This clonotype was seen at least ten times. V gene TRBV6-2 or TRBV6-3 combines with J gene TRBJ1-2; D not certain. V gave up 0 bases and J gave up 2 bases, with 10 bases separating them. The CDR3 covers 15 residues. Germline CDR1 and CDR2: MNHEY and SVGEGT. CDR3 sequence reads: CASSYSEQRNYGYTF. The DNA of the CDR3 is TGTGCCAGCAGTTACTCGGAACAAAGGAACTATGGCTACACCTTC.

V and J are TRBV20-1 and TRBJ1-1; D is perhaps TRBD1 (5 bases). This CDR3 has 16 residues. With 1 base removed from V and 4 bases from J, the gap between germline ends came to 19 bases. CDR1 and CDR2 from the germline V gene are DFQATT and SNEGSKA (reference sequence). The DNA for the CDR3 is TGCAGTGCTAGAGGCCCCCGGGACGGAGGGACCACTGAAGCTTTCTTT. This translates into CSARGPRDGGTTEAFF.

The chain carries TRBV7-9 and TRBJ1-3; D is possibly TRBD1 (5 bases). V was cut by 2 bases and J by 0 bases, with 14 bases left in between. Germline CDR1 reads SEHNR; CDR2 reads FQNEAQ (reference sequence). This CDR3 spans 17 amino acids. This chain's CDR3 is CASSLSGLVFSGNTIYF. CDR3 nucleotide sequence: TGTGCCAGCAGCTTATCGGGACTTGTTTTCTCTGGAAACACCATATATTTT.

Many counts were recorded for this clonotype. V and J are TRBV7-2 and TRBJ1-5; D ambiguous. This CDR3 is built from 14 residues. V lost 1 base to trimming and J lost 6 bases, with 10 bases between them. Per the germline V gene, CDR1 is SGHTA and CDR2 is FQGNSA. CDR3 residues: CASSLGGYGQPQHF. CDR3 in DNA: TGTGCCAGCAGCTTAGGCGGCTACGGTCAGCCCCAGCATTTT. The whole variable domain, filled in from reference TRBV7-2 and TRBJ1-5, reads GAGVSQSPSNKVTEKGKDVELRCDPISGHTALYWYRQSLGQGLEFLIYFQGNSAPDKSGLPSDRFSAERTGGSVSTLTIQRTQQEDSAVYLCASSLGGYGQPQHFGDGTRLSIL.

The CDR3 loop reads CASVAGTPNTGELFF. DNA of the CDR3: TGCGCCAGCGTCGCGGGGACTCCGAACACCGGGGAGCTGTTTTTT. This rearrangement joins TRBV5-1 to TRBJ2-2; TRBD2 might be the D (6 bases). V lost 7 bases, J lost 0 bases, and 13 bases lay in between. The CDR3 extends over 15 amino acids. CDR1 and CDR2 from the germline V gene are SGHRS and YFSETQ.

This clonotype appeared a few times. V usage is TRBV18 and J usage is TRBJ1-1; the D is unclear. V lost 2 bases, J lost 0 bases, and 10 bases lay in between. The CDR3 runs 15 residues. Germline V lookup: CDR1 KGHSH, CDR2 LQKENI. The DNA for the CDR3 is TGTGCCAGCTCACCATCCAGGTACATGAACACTGAAGCTTTCTTT. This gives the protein CASSPSRYMNTEAFF.

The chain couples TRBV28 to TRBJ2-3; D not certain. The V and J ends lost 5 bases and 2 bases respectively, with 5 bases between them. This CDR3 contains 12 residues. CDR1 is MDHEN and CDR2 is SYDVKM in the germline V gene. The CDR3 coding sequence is TGTGCCAGCAGTAAAGTCACAGATACGCAGTATTTT. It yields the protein CASSKVTDTQYF.

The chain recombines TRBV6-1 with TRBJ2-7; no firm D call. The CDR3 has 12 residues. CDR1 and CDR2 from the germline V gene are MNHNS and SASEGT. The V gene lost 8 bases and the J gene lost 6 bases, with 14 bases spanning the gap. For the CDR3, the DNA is TGTGCCAGCTCCAAGGGCATTACCGAGCAGTACTTC. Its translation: CASSKGITEQYF.

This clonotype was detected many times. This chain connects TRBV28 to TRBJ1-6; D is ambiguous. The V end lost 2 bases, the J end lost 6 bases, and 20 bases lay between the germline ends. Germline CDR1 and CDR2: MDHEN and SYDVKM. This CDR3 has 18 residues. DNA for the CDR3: TGTGCCAGCAGTTTACCCGACGGTTTCTCTGTCCTTAATTCACCCCTCCACTTT. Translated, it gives CASSLPDGFSVLNSPLHF. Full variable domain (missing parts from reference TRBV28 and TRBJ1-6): DVKVTQSSRYLVKRTGEKVFLECVQDMDHENMFWYRQDPGLGLRLIYFSYDVKMKEKGDIPEGYSVSREKKERFSLILESASTNQTSMYLCASSLPDGFSVLNSPLHFGNGTRLTVT.